Each of the 4 T cell receptor beta chains below was sequenced from the same sample in a study of T cell responses to AZD1222 COVID-19 vaccine (dated by TCRdb to the early 2020s). This specimen's time point label, interpreted: about 28 days (+/-7) after the second vaccine dose. Preparation of the library involved the immunoSEQ multiplex PCR assay. The table was pulled from immuneACCESS by TCRdb, which kept in-frame rearrangements only. Such tables lose some clones; where checked, under half of the loss comes from unresolved V genes, and the rest has no known cause. The sample table holds 150,000 to 200,000 clones, of which about 91% were seen once. The top ten constitute 0.9% to 1.2% of the sample. The starting material was peripheral blood, obtained 28 days after the second AZD1222 dose. The receptors derive from an adult who received the AZD1222 COVID-19 vaccine.

The chain employs TRBV7-3 and TRBJ1-2, with D possibly matching TRBD1 (5 bases). Germline CDR1 SGHTA, CDR2 FQGTGA. V dropped 0 bases and J dropped 3 bases, with 5 bases sitting between them. CDR3 length: 13 residues. CDR3 DNA sequence: TGTGCCAGCAGCTTAACGGGGGACTATGGCTACACCTTC. Amino acid sequence: CASSLTGDYGYTF.

The chain recombines TRBV13 with TRBJ2-7, with 11 bases fitting TRBD1. Trimming removed 4 bases from V and 7 bases from J; junction bases left unmatched: 3. The CDR3 loop spans 13 amino acids. Germline V gene lookup returns CDR1 PRHDT and CDR2 FYEKMQ (reference sequence). CDR3 bases: TGTGCCAGCAGCTGGACAGGGGGCGTGGAGCAGTACTTC. The encoded protein is CASSWTGGVEQYF.

The V gene is TRBV10-3, the J gene TRBJ2-3, with D possibly matching TRBD1 (5 bases). Germline V lookup: CDR1 ENHRY, CDR2 SYGVKD. The CDR3 totals 14 residues. V shed 3 bases and J shed 2 bases, with 9 bases lying between them. CDR3 nucleotide sequence: TGTGCCATCAGTGACCGACAGATCACAGATACGCAGTATTTT. Translated, it gives CAISDRQITDTQYF.

The chain recombines TRBV27 with TRBJ1-5, with a possible D match to TRBD1 (5 bases). Trimming removed 2 bases from V and 5 bases from J, with 7 bases in between. The CDR3 extends over 13 amino acids. Germline V gene lookup returns CDR1 MNHEY and CDR2 SMNVEV (reference sequence). CDR3 region: CASSLIGDQPQHF. In DNA form, the CDR3 reads TGTGCCAGCAGTTTAATAGGGGATCAGCCCCAGCATTTT.